Below, 6 T cell receptor beta chains from the same sample are listed, as sequenced in a study of cytomegalovirus exposure and HLA in healthy donors. Primers for the PCR totalled 60 Vbeta and 13 Jbeta. Libraries were prepared by immunoSEQ multiplex PCR; TCRdb keeps only in-frame clonotypes and omits some of them. The data show around 97,000 clones, under 80% seen once. Sequencing was done on a sample of PBMCs. These receptor sequences come from a young woman in good health and CMV-seropositive.

Judged by abundance, this clone is medium-sized. The chain employs TRBV4-3 and TRBJ2-5, with D unresolved. Germline-derived CDR1 and CDR2 are LGHNA and YSLEER. The germline V and J ends were trimmed by 0 bases and 3 bases, with 8 bases remaining between them. The CDR3 has 14 amino acids. CDR3: CASSQDLIEETQYF. In nucleotides, the CDR3 is TGCGCCAGCAGCCAAGATCTTATAGAAGAGACCCAGTACTTC.

This clone has a handful of counts. CDR3 amino acids: CASSQVGRAAEAFF. CDR3 nucleotide sequence: TGCGCCAGCAGCCAAGTGGGCAGGGCTGCTGAAGCTTTCTTT. The chain couples TRBV4-1 to TRBJ1-1; D perhaps matches TRBD1 (5 bases). The V end was cut by 1 base, the J end by 6 bases, with 12 bases between. CDR1 is MGHRA and CDR2 is YSYEKL in the germline V gene. The CDR3 extends over 14 amino acids.

The genes are TRBV11-3 and TRBJ2-7; D is unclear. Germline loops: CDR1 SGHNT, CDR2 YENEEA. This CDR3 has 16 residues. Trimming took 5 bases from V and 6 from J, leaving 23 bases between them. The CDR3 DNA reads TGTGCCAGCAGCCCTGGCCGTATACCGGGTTATGGCGAGCAGTACTTC. It yields the protein CASSPGRIPGYGEQYF.

J is TRBJ2-1 and V is TRBV7-2, with a tentative D call TRBD2 (7 bases). The CDR3 is made up of 14 amino acids. The V end was cut by 4 bases, the J end by 4 bases, with 11 bases between. Germline V gives CDR1 SGHTA, CDR2 FQGNSA. CDR3 loop: CASSSEGGYNEQFF. Written as DNA, the CDR3 is TGTGCCAGCAGCTCAGAGGGGGGGTACAATGAGCAGTTCTTC. Based on the CDR3 plus reference TRBV7-2 and TRBJ2-1, the full variable domain is GAGVSQSPSNKVTEKGKDVELRCDPISGHTALYWYRQSLGQGLEFLIYFQGNSAPDKSGLPSDRFSAERTGGSVSTLTIQRTQQEDSAVYLCASSSEGGYNEQFFGPGTRLTVL.

This chain joins TRBV5-4 and TRBJ1-1, with TRBD1 as a possible D gene (6 bases). The CDR3 is 13 residues long. The V gene lost 4 bases and the J gene lost 5 bases, with 12 bases spanning the gap. The germline V gene has CDR1 SGHNT and CDR2 YYREEE (reference sequence). The CDR3 DNA reads as TGTGCCAGCAGCCAAGACGACAGGACTGAAGCTTTCTTT. Its protein is CASSQDDRTEAFF.

The chain has TRBV27 and TRBJ1-5; TRBD1 might be the D (6 bases). Looked up from germline, CDR1 is MNHEY and CDR2 is SMNVEV (reference sequence). The CDR3 covers 14 residues. Trimming removed 5 bases at V and 3 bases at J, with 11 bases between. As DNA, the CDR3 is TGTGCCAGCAGTCCACCAGGGGCCAATCAGCCCCAGCATTTT. It is translated as CASSPPGANQPQHF.